Following are 27 T cell receptor beta chains from one sample sequenced in a study of cytomegalovirus exposure and HLA in healthy donors. It was with 60 Vbeta and 13 Jbeta primers that the PCR ran. The method was immunoSEQ multiplex PCR; TCRdb's version includes in-frame clones alone and lacks a portion of them. The sample shows over 130,000 clones, 75% to 90% of them seen only once. The specimen was PBMCs. Receptors originate from a female donor in good health and CMV-seronegative.

The V gene is TRBV19, the J gene TRBJ2-3; no definite D call. The CDR3 is 12 residues long. From germline, CDR1 is LNHDA and CDR2 SQIVND (reference sequence). V lost 5 bases to trimming and J lost 2 bases, with 5 bases between them. CDR3 nucleotide sequence: TGTGCCAGTAGTCCCTCCACAGATACGCAGTATTTT. Its translation: CASSPSTDTQYF.

A single count supports this clone. V gene TRBV19 combines with J gene TRBJ1-2; D ambiguous. The CDR3 is 13 residues long. Trimming removed 6 bases at V and 4 bases at J, with 12 bases between. CDR1 is LNHDA and CDR2 is SQIVND in the germline V gene (reference sequence). The CDR3 bases are TGTGCCAGTAGCCCGTCTCGGTCCTATGGCTACACCTTC. This codes for CASSPSRSYGYTF.

V and J are TRBV5-6 and TRBJ2-7, with D possibly TRBD2 on 6 matching bases. V lost 0 bases and J lost 3, with 13 bases in between. The germline V gene encodes CDR1 SGHDT and CDR2 YYEEEE. This CDR3 comprises 15 residues. CDR3 loop: CASSLASRGDYEQYF. The CDR3 DNA reads as TGTGCCAGCAGCTTGGCTTCGCGGGGAGACTACGAGCAGTACTTC.

The chain is built from TRBV7-9 and TRBJ1-1; D unclear. Germline V gene sequence: CDR1 SEHNR, CDR2 FQNEAQ (reference sequence). The CDR3 has 15 residues. Trimming stripped 1 base from V and 1 base from J, with 10 bases between. In DNA form, the CDR3 reads TGTGCCAGCAGCTTAGGAAAAGGAGAGAACACTGAAGCTTTCTTT. It is translated as CASSLGKGENTEAFF.

The chain couples TRBV19 to TRBJ1-5, with D possibly being TRBD1 (5 bases). The CDR3 has 14 amino acids. CDR1 and CDR2 from the germline V gene are LNHDA and SQIVND (reference sequence). V lost 9 bases and J 6 bases, leaving 18 bases between the germline ends. The CDR3 region is CASTNGQGTQPQHF. CDR3 coding DNA: TGTGCCAGCACCAACGGGCAGGGCACTCAGCCCCAGCATTTT. The complete variable domain, with remaining parts taken from reference TRBV19 and TRBJ1-5, reads DGGITQSPKYLFRKEGQNVTLSCEQNLNHDAMYWYRQDPGQGLRLIYYSQIVNDFQKGDIAEGYSVSREKKESFPLTVTSAQKNPTAFYLCASTNGQGTQPQHFGDGTRLSIL.

This chain connects TRBV6-1 to TRBJ1-1, with D unclear. This CDR3 is built from 13 residues. In germline, CDR1 is MNHNS, CDR2 SASEGT. The germline V and J ends were trimmed by 5 bases and 1 base, with 8 bases remaining between them. Written as DNA, the CDR3 is TGTGCCAGCAGTTCCAACAGGAACACTGAAGCTTTCTTT. Translation gives CASSSNRNTEAFF.

The chain combines TRBV6-1 with TRBJ2-5, with TRBD1 matching over 7 bases. The CDR3 contains 14 residues. Germline lookup yields CDR1 MNHNS and CDR2 SASEGT. The V segment lost 2 bases and the J segment 5 bases; nucleotides outside the gene matches: 5. CDR3 nucleotide sequence: TGTGCCAGCAGTGAAAGGGGGCGTGGGGAGACCCAGTACTTC. Its translation is CASSERGRGETQYF.

The chain couples TRBV28 to TRBJ1-1; D not certain. V was cut by 1 base and J by 5 bases, with 5 bases left in between. Germline V gene sequence: CDR1 MDHEN, CDR2 SYDVKM. This CDR3 is built from 12 residues. Written as DNA, the CDR3 is TGTGCCAGCAGTTTATTTCCTACTGAAGCTTTCTTT. It yields the protein CASSLFPTEAFF.

The chain recombines TRBV19 with TRBJ2-5; no reliable D call. Per the germline V gene, CDR1 is LNHDA and CDR2 is SQIVND (reference sequence). The CDR3 totals 12 residues. Trimming stripped 3 bases from V and 5 bases from J, with 7 bases between. DNA of the CDR3: TGTGCCAGTAGTATCCCCGGGGAGACCCAGTACTTC. It yields the protein CASSIPGETQYF.

This chain connects TRBV2 to TRBJ1-3, with D tentatively TRBD1 (5 bases). The germline gives CDR1 SNHLY, CDR2 FYNNEI. CDR3 length equals 12 residues. Trimming cost V 7 bases and J 4 bases, with 8 bases left between them. The CDR3 loop is CASMSGGNTIYF. CDR3 DNA sequence: TGTGCCAGCATGTCAGGGGGAAACACCATATATTTT.

The chain uses TRBV29-1 and TRBJ1-4, with D maybe TRBD1 (5 bases). This CDR3 region has 12 residues. V shed 7 bases and J shed 2 bases, with 8 bases lying between them. In germline, CDR1 is SQVTM, CDR2 ANQGSEA. CDR3 protein: CSGQSTNEKLFF. CDR3 DNA: TGCAGCGGACAGAGCACTAATGAAAAACTGTTTTTT.

This chain connects TRBV10-3 to TRBJ2-5; D is undetermined. The CDR3 totals 12 residues. Germline loops: CDR1 ENHRY, CDR2 SYGVKD. Between the trimmed V and J ends, which lost 6 bases and 2 bases, there was a span of 7 bases. CDR3 DNA: TGTGCCATCAGGGCAGAACAAGAGACCCAGTACTTC. Translated: CAIRAEQETQYF.

V usage is TRBV7-9 and J usage is TRBJ2-1; 9 bases agree with TRBD2. The CDR3 runs to 14 residues. Trimming removed 5 bases from V and 8 bases from J; junction bases left unmatched: 7. Germline loops: CDR1 SEHNR, CDR2 FQNEAQ (reference sequence). The chain's CDR3 is CASSVSGSPYEQFF. For the CDR3, the DNA is TGTGCCAGCAGCGTTAGCGGGAGTCCCTATGAGCAGTTCTTC. Supplemented by reference TRBV7-9 and TRBJ2-1, the full variable domain reads DTGVSQNPRHKITKRGQNVTFRCDPISEHNRLYWYRQTLGQGPEFLTYFQNEAQLEKSRLLSDRFSAERPKGSFSTLEIQRTEQGDSAMYLCASSVSGSPYEQFFGPGTRLTVL.

The V and J genes are TRBV28 and TRBJ1-1, with D perhaps TRBD1 (6 bases). The CDR3 is 14 amino acids. V was trimmed by 5 bases and J by 1 base, leaving 11 bases between them. The V gene's germline CDR1 is MDHEN and CDR2 SYDVKM. Here the CDR3 reads CASSRTVGNTEAFF. CDR3 coding DNA: TGTGCCAGCAGTAGGACAGTCGGGAACACTGAAGCTTTCTTT.

This clone occurred once. The chain is built from TRBV2 and TRBJ1-1; no definite D call. V lost 5 bases to trimming and J lost 3 bases, with 10 bases between them. This CDR3 contains 13 residues. CDR1 and CDR2 from the germline V gene are SNHLY and FYNNEI. The CDR3 coding sequence is TGTGCCAGCAGTCCCTACGGGGACACTGAAGCTTTCTTT. Protein: CASSPYGDTEAFF.

The chain links TRBV5-1 to TRBJ1-2, with D tentatively TRBD1 (6 bases). V lost 3 bases and J lost 8, with 11 bases in between. CDR1 SGHRS and CDR2 YFSETQ come from the germline V gene. This CDR3 region has 12 residues. The CDR3 DNA is TGCGCCAGCAGCTCTACAGGGAGCGGCTACACCTTC. This sequence encodes CASSSTGSGYTF.

This chain uses TRBV18 with TRBJ1-1; no definite D call. Germline-derived CDR1 and CDR2 are KGHSH and LQKENI. The CDR3 is 15 amino acids. V was pared by 1 base and J by 3 bases, with 12 bases between. CDR3 amino acids: CASSPLYERDTEAFF. CDR3 in DNA: TGTGCCAGCTCACCACTCTACGAACGGGACACTGAAGCTTTCTTT.

This chain connects TRBV7-9 to TRBJ1-2, with 12 bases that match TRBD1. Germline V gives CDR1 SEHNR, CDR2 FQNEAQ (reference sequence). This CDR3 has 15 amino acids. With V trimmed by 11 bases and J by 6 bases, 13 bases remained unmatched. This chain's CDR3 is CAGGTGGLPDDGYTF. For the CDR3, the DNA is TGTGCCGGAGGGACAGGGGGCCTGCCAGATGATGGCTACACCTTC.

This clone came up a few times. The chain combines TRBV4-2 with TRBJ2-7; D might be TRBD2 (5 bases). V lost 1 base to trimming and J lost 0 bases, with 13 bases between them. The germline CDR1 and CDR2 sequences are LGHNA and YNFKEQ. The CDR3 runs 16 residues. The CDR3 loop reads CASSQGGGLSSYEQYF. The CDR3 DNA reads TGTGCCAGCAGCCAAGGTGGCGGGTTGAGCTCCTACGAGCAGTACTTC.

This clone was counted only a few times. This chain joins TRBV10-3 and TRBJ2-1, with TRBD2 matching 12 bases. CDR3 size: 15 residues. V lost 2 bases to trimming and J lost 9 bases; unmatched junction nucleotides: 5. Germline V gene sequence: CDR1 ENHRY, CDR2 SYGVKD. CDR3 bases: TGTGCCATCAGTGAGAGACTAGCGGGAGAGGTTGAGCAGTTCTTC. Its protein product is CAISERLAGEVEQFF.

The chain couples TRBV14 to TRBJ2-7, with TRBD2 as a possible D gene (7 bases). This CDR3 comprises 17 residues. Germline loops: CDR1 SGHDN, CDR2 FVKESK. V gave up 3 bases and J gave up 5 bases, with 23 bases separating them. This CDR3 is CASSQGLGRGGIDEQYF. Written as DNA, the CDR3 is TGTGCCAGCAGCCAGGGCCTGGGCAGGGGAGGGATTGACGAGCAGTACTTC.

The V gene is TRBV9, the J gene TRBJ2-2; D is perhaps TRBD1 (5 bases). Germline V CDR1 and CDR2: SGDLS, YYNGEE. The CDR3 is made up of 15 amino acids. V lost 4 bases and J lost 5, with 15 bases in between. The CDR3 coding sequence is TGTGCCAGCAGCCTCCGGGCAGGGTGGACCGGGGAGCTGTTTTTT. The encoded protein is CASSLRAGWTGELFF.

This clone was detected only a few times. Compared with germline, one end of the junction differs, possibly owing to a read error. This sequence joins TRBV5-1 and TRBJ2-7; 11 bases align to TRBD2. The CDR3 sequence is 14 residues long. From germline, CDR1 is SGHRS and CDR2 YFSETQ. CDR3 region: CASSSGTSGYERYF. DNA of the CDR3: TGCGCCAGCAGCTCCGGGACTAGCGGCTACGAGCGGTACTTC.

V is TRBV7-3 and J is TRBJ1-1; the match to TRBD1 covers 8 bases. CDR3 length: 15 residues. In germline, CDR1 is SGHTA, CDR2 FQGTGA. After removal of 4 bases from V and 4 bases from J, the junction contained 8 bases not matched to a gene. CDR3 coding DNA: TGTGCCAGCAGCTCACAGGGGGGAGTGGGCACTGAAGCTTTCTTT. Amino acid sequence: CASSSQGGVGTEAFF. Using reference TRBV7-3 and TRBJ1-1 for the parts outside the CDR3, the full variable domain is GAGVSQTPSNKVTEKGKYVELRCDPISGHTALYWYRQSLGQGPEFLIYFQGTGAADDSGLPNDRFFAVRPEGSVSTLKIQRTERGDSAVYLCASSSQGGVGTEAFFGQGTRLTVV.

This chain links TRBV4-1 with TRBJ2-1; D is possibly TRBD2 (6 bases). This CDR3 is 15 amino acids long. Germline assignment: CDR1 MGHRA and CDR2 YSYEKL. The ends were cut back, 1 base at V and 9 bases at J, with 16 bases in the middle. CDR3 coding DNA: TGCGCCAGCAGCCAAGTACGGGGGACCGATTCTGAGCAGTTCTTC. Protein: CASSQVRGTDSEQFF.

The rearrangement joins TRBV28 to TRBJ1-5; D is uncertain. Germline V CDR1 and CDR2: MDHEN, SYDVKM. This CDR3 has 17 amino acids. Trimming removed 3 bases from V and 11 bases from J, with 26 bases in between. CDR3 DNA: TGTGCCAGCAGTTTCGCGGGAGGTCAGTCCCCGGGTGGGGCCCAGCATTTT. Translation gives CASSFAGGQSPGGAQHF.

The chain links TRBV27 to TRBJ2-1; TRBD2 matches at 9 bases. CDR3 length: 16 amino acids. Unmatched junction bases numbered 14, after V lost 6 bases and J lost 8 bases. CDR1 is MNHEY and CDR2 is SMNVEV in the germline V gene (reference sequence). CDR3 bases: TGTGCCAGCAGCCTAGAGAGTAGCGGGAGTATCCATGAGCAGTTCTTC. This sequence encodes CASSLESSGSIHEQFF.